A single sample gave rise to the 27 T cell receptor beta chains below, sequenced in a study of cytomegalovirus exposure and HLA in healthy donors (dated by TCRdb to about 2017). Libraries were prepared through the immunoSEQ multiplex PCR assay. A mixture of 60 forward primers for TCR Vbeta segments and 13 reverse primers for TCR Jbeta segments was used in the multiplex PCR. The source is immuneACCESS, and TCRdb retained only in-frame sequences with V and J called. Part of the clones is not carried over; for the studies checked, unresolved V genes explain less than half of this, and the remainder is unexplained. The sample profile shows approximately 160,000 clones; around 65% of them were found once. The top ten clones comprise around 3% of the sample. Sequencing was done on a sample of PBMCs. Source of these receptors: a woman aged 25 to 39 in good health and CMV-seropositive.

In its sample, this clone was seen a few times. This chain connects TRBV5-1 to TRBJ2-5; 8 bases are shared with TRBD1. The CDR3 has 15 residues. The V gene's germline CDR1 is SGHRS and CDR2 YFSETQ. V trimming: 0 bases; J trimming: 7 bases; junction bases outside the gene matches: 8. The CDR3 coding sequence is TGCGCCAGCAGCTTGGATGGGACAGGTTCGGGGACCCAGTACTTC. This codes for CASSLDGTGSGTQYF.

This chain uses TRBV5-1 with TRBJ2-2, with D tentatively TRBD1 (5 bases). The germline gives CDR1 SGHRS, CDR2 YFSETQ. V gave up 1 base and J gave up 6 bases, with 13 bases separating them. The CDR3 contains 15 residues. The CDR3 DNA follows: TGCGCCAGCAGCTTGACGGCGACAGCTCCCGGGGAGCTGTTTTTT. This translates into CASSLTATAPGELFF.

This sequence joins TRBV10-2 and TRBJ1-2; 8 bases are a match to TRBD1. Germline loops: CDR1 WSHSY, CDR2 SAAADI. This CDR3 has 13 residues. V dropped 7 bases and J dropped 7; count of bases not matched to a gene: 8. Here the CDR3 reads CASTDRVSGGYTF. The DNA of the CDR3 is TGCGCCAGCACGGACAGGGTTAGCGGTGGCTACACCTTC.

V gene TRBV20-1 combines with J gene TRBJ2-3; tentatively, D is TRBD1 (6 bases). The CDR3 consists of 10 residues. V lost 5 bases to trimming and J lost 7 bases, with 7 bases between them. Germline CDR1 is DFQATT and CDR2 is SNEGSKA (reference sequence). CDR3 residues: CSAGGYTQYF. For the CDR3, the DNA is TGCAGTGCTGGGGGCTATACGCAGTATTTT.

This clone has more than one count but fewer than ten. The J gene is TRBJ2-1, the V gene TRBV11-3, with 9 bases identical to TRBD2. Germline V gene lookup returns CDR1 SGHNT and CDR2 YENEEA. The CDR3 length is 16 residues. V shed 0 bases, J shed 7 bases, and the junction held 7 bases outside the gene matches. This CDR3 reads CASSLDRGRAHNEQFF. Written as DNA, the CDR3 is TGTGCCAGCAGCTTAGATCGCGGGAGGGCCCATAATGAGCAGTTCTTC.

V usage is TRBV5-6 and J usage is TRBJ2-1, with D possibly matching TRBD1 (6 bases). From germline, CDR1 is SGHDT and CDR2 YYEEEE. CDR3 length: 16 residues. Trimming pared 4 bases from V and 4 bases from J, leaving 18 bases between. The CDR3 bases are TGTGCCAGCAGCCCAATGACAGGCGGGTCGTACAATGAGCAGTTCTTC. Its protein product is CASSPMTGGSYNEQFF.

This clone was detected a few times. The CDR3 region has the DNA TGTGCCAGCAGTGAAGCGAGCACAGCTTCCTACGAGCAGTACTTC. The encoded protein is CASSEASTASYEQYF. This chain joins TRBV6-1 and TRBJ2-7; no clear D. Germline assignment: CDR1 MNHNS and CDR2 SASEGT. Trimming took 0 bases from V and 1 from J, leaving 10 bases between them. The length of the CDR3 is 15 residues.

J is TRBJ2-7 and V is TRBV2; TRBD2 matches 8 bases. J gave up 2 bases and V 6 bases, and 6 bases lay outside the gene matches. Germline CDR1 is SNHLY and CDR2 is FYNNEI. The CDR3 totals 14 residues. The CDR3 spells CASRPSGRPYEQYF. The DNA for the CDR3 is TGTGCCAGCAGACCTAGCGGGCGCCCCTACGAGCAGTACTTC. Full variable domain (missing parts from reference TRBV2 and TRBJ2-7): EPEVTQTPSHQVTQMGQEVILRCVPISNHLYFYWYRQILGQKVEFLVSFYNNEISEKSEIFDDQFSVERPDGSNFTLKIRSTKLEDSAMYFCASRPSGRPYEQYFGPGTRLTVT.

The rearrangement links TRBV19 to TRBJ2-7, with 8 nucleotides matching TRBD1. The CDR3 loop spans 13 amino acids. Losses at the gene ends were 4 bases for V and 2 bases for J; bases not matched to a gene: 1. Germline V gene lookup returns CDR1 LNHDA and CDR2 SQIVND (reference sequence). CDR3 DNA: TGTGCCAGTAGTAACAGGGGGACCTACGAGCAGTACTTC. Protein: CASSNRGTYEQYF.

This rearrangement joins TRBV2 to TRBJ1-3, with a possible D match to TRBD1 (5 bases). Germline V CDR1 and CDR2: SNHLY, FYNNEI. The CDR3 has 13 amino acids. V shed 8 bases and J shed 4 bases, with 12 bases lying between them. The CDR3 sequence: CASLGGSGNTIYF. DNA for the CDR3: TGTGCCAGCCTCGGGGGGTCGGGAAACACCATATATTTT.

The V call is TRBV11-2, the J call TRBJ1-2; D gene unclear. Germline CDR1 and CDR2: SGHAT and FQNNGV. There are 16 residues in the CDR3. V was trimmed by 5 bases and J by 4 bases, leaving 20 bases between them. CDR3 in DNA: TGTGCCAGCAGCCCTATTAGCGGTGATAGGACCTATGGCTACACCTTC. Its translation is CASSPISGDRTYGYTF.

This clone was seen a few times. V usage is TRBV6-1 and J usage is TRBJ2-7; 7 nucleotides match TRBD2. V shed 7 bases and J 3 bases; nucleotides not matched to a gene: 12. Germline assignment: CDR1 MNHNS and CDR2 SASEGT. The CDR3 is made up of 15 amino acids. Here the CDR3 reads CASNQYKRDLYEQYF. The CDR3 DNA sequence: TGTGCCAGCAATCAATATAAGCGGGACCTCTACGAGCAGTACTTC.

The rearrangement joins TRBV11-2 to TRBJ1-6; D ambiguous. The V gene lost 4 bases and the J gene lost 6 bases, with 10 bases spanning the gap. In germline, CDR1 is SGHAT, CDR2 FQNNGV. The CDR3 covers 14 residues. The CDR3 is CASSSDTLNSPLHF. The CDR3 coding sequence is TGTGCCAGCAGCTCCGACACGCTTAATTCACCCCTCCACTTT. Full variable domain (remainder filled in from reference TRBV11-2 and TRBJ1-6): EAGVAQSPRYKIIEKRQSVAFWCNPISGHATLYWYQQILGQGPKLLIQFQNNGVVDDSQLPKDRFSAERLKGVDSTLKIQPAKLEDSAVYLCASSSDTLNSPLHFGNGTRLTVT.

This sequence joins TRBV7-7 and TRBJ1-1, with 10 bases matching TRBD1. Germline values: CDR1 SSHAT, CDR2 FNYEAQ (reference sequence). The CDR3 has 16 residues. The CDR3: CATRDRGPPEGTEAFF. The CDR3 nucleotides are TGTGCTACCAGGGACAGGGGTCCCCCGGAGGGCACTGAAGCTTTCTTT.

This clone was seen a handful of times. J is TRBJ2-1 and V is TRBV10-1; TRBD2 matches 9 bases. The CDR3 has 13 amino acids. Germline V gene sequence: CDR1 WNHNN, CDR2 SYGVQD (reference sequence). The CDR3 spells CTPRLAGYNEQFF. The CDR3 coding sequence is TGCACCCCCCGGCTAGCGGGATACAATGAGCAGTTCTTC.

This clone occurred once. The rearrangement joins TRBV7-2 to TRBJ1-2; the D is unclear. Germline V gene lookup returns CDR1 SGHTA and CDR2 FQGNSA. The V and J ends lost 3 bases and 8 bases respectively, with 16 bases between them. The CDR3 runs 14 residues. CDR3 nucleotide sequence: TGTGCCAGCAGCTTCCAGCTGAGCTGGGAGGGCTACACCTTC. Translated, it gives CASSFQLSWEGYTF. Complete variable domain (other parts from reference TRBV7-2 and TRBJ1-2): GAGVSQSPSNKVTEKGKDVELRCDPISGHTALYWYRQSLGQGLEFLIYFQGNSAPDKSGLPSDRFSAERTGGSVSTLTIQRTQQEDSAVYLCASSFQLSWEGYTFGSGTRLTVV.

The chain links TRBV13 to TRBJ2-6, with TRBD1 as a possible D gene (5 bases). Germline V gives CDR1 PRHDT, CDR2 FYEKMQ (reference sequence). CDR3 length: 15 residues. The V gene lost 7 bases and the J gene lost 2 bases, with 12 bases spanning the gap. As DNA, the CDR3 is TGTGCCAGCACCCAAGGGGCTGCTGGGGCCAACGTCCTGACTTTC. It encodes CASTQGAAGANVLTF.

The V gene is TRBV7-9, the J gene TRBJ2-1; 10 nucleotides agree with TRBD2. Unmatched junction bases numbered 5, after V lost 1 base and J lost 8 bases. In germline, CDR1 is SEHNR, CDR2 FQNEAQ (reference sequence). This CDR3 comprises 15 residues. As DNA, the CDR3 is TGTGCCAGCAGCTTAGAAATCCTAGCGGGAGATGAGCAGTTCTTC. Its translation: CASSLEILAGDEQFF.

The table lists this clone with a count of one. The CDR3 DNA sequence: TGTGCCAGCGGCAGGGTGCCTGAAGCTTTCTTT. It yields the protein CASGRVPEAFF. The chain links TRBV28 to TRBJ1-1; a possible D gene is TRBD1 (5 bases). From germline, CDR1 is MDHEN and CDR2 SYDVKM. V lost 8 bases to trimming and J lost 6 bases, with 10 bases between them. This CDR3 region has 11 residues.

This clone was observed many times. This sequence joins TRBV19 and TRBJ1-1; D uncertain. The V end lost 6 bases, the J end lost 8 bases, and 22 bases lay between the germline ends. CDR1 LNHDA and CDR2 SQIVND come from the germline V gene (reference sequence). This CDR3 is 15 amino acids long. DNA of the CDR3: TGTGCCAGTAGACCGAGGCAATCGGTTTTCTTGGAAGCTTTCTTT. Translated, it gives CASRPRQSVFLEAFF.

The V call is TRBV18, the J call TRBJ1-1; tentatively, D is TRBD1 (6 bases). Germline CDR1 and CDR2: KGHSH and LQKENI. This CDR3 has 13 residues. The ends were cut back, 4 bases at V and 4 bases at J, with 10 bases in the middle. The CDR3 sequence: CASSLQGSTEAFF. For the CDR3, the DNA is TGTGCCAGCTCACTACAGGGTAGCACTGAAGCTTTCTTT.

This clone was seen just once. The gene calls are TRBV7-7 and TRBJ2-1, with D perhaps matching TRBD1 (6 bases). V was pared by 5 bases and J by 3 bases, with 8 bases between. The germline V gene encodes CDR1 SSHAT and CDR2 FNYEAQ (reference sequence). The CDR3 is made up of 13 amino acids. The CDR3 bases are TGTGCCAGCAGCCAGGGGCTCTACAATGAGCAGTTCTTC. This sequence encodes CASSQGLYNEQFF.

Here the CDR3 reads CASSMISGRTGELFF. The CDR3 DNA reads as TGTGCCAGTAGTATGATCTCCGGGAGGACCGGGGAGCTGTTTTTT. V usage is TRBV19 and J usage is TRBJ2-2; TRBD2 aligns across 7 bases. Trimming took 3 bases from V and 5 from J; bases not matched to a gene: 6. Germline-derived CDR1 and CDR2 are LNHDA and SQIVND (reference sequence). The CDR3 covers 15 residues.

The J gene is TRBJ1-1, the V gene TRBV5-1; 8 positions match TRBD1. V was pared by 2 bases and J by 1 base, with 1 base of the junction left unmatched. The germline CDR1 and CDR2 sequences are SGHRS and YFSETQ. This CDR3 has 14 residues. The CDR3 is CASSFGQGNTEAFF. Here the CDR3 DNA reads TGCGCCAGCAGCTTCGGACAGGGGAACACTGAAGCTTTCTTT.

The J gene is TRBJ2-1, the V gene TRBV9, with 7 positions matching TRBD2. This CDR3 has 15 amino acids. Germline lookup yields CDR1 SGDLS and CDR2 YYNGEE. V lost 4 bases and J lost 0; bases outside the gene matches: 4. The CDR3 DNA sequence: TGTGCCAGCAGCCCAGCGGGGAGCTCCTACAATGAGCAGTTCTTC. Protein product: CASSPAGSSYNEQFF.

This chain connects TRBV6-4 to TRBJ2-5; 8 bases fit TRBD2. The end of the DNA aligns better with TRBJ2-7, so the J call may be wrong. CDR1 MRHNA and CDR2 SNTAGT come from the germline V gene. The CDR3 totals 16 residues. The CDR3 coding sequence is TGTGCCAGCAGCCCGGAAGGACTAGCTTATGGGGGCGAGCAGTACTTC. Protein product: CASSPEGLAYGGEQYF.

V gene TRBV7-9 combines with J gene TRBJ1-4; D gene uncertain. Between the trimmed V and J ends, which lost 0 bases and 5 bases, there was a span of 13 bases. The CDR3 has 16 residues. Looked up from germline, CDR1 is SEHNR and CDR2 is FQNEAQ (reference sequence). Here the CDR3 reads CASSLALSVVNEKLFF. The CDR3 bases are TGTGCCAGCAGCTTAGCGCTCTCGGTTGTAAATGAAAAACTGTTTTTT.